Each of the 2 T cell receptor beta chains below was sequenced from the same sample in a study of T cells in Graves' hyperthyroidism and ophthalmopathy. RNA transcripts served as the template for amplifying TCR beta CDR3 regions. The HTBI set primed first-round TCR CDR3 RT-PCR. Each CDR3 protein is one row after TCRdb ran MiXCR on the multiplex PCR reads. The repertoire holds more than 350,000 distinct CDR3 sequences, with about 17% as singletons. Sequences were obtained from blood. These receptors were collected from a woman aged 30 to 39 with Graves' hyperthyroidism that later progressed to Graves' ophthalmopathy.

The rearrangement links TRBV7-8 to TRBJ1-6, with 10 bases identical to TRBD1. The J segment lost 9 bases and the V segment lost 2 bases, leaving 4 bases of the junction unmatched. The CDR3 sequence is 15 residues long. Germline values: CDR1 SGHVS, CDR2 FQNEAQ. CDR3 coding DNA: TGTGCCAGCAGCTTACCGGGACAGGGGTTTTCACCCCTCCACTTT. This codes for CASSLPGQGFSPLHF.

The CDR3 DNA sequence: TGTGCCAGCATTCGGACAGGTTGGGGCAATCAGCCCCAGCATTTT. This translates into CASIRTGWGNQPQHF. The rearrangement links TRBV6-2 or TRBV6-3 to TRBJ1-5; 7 bases agree with TRBD1. The CDR3 covers 15 residues. V lost 7 bases and J lost 2; bases outside the gene matches: 8. The germline CDR1 and CDR2 sequences are MNHEY and SVGEGT.